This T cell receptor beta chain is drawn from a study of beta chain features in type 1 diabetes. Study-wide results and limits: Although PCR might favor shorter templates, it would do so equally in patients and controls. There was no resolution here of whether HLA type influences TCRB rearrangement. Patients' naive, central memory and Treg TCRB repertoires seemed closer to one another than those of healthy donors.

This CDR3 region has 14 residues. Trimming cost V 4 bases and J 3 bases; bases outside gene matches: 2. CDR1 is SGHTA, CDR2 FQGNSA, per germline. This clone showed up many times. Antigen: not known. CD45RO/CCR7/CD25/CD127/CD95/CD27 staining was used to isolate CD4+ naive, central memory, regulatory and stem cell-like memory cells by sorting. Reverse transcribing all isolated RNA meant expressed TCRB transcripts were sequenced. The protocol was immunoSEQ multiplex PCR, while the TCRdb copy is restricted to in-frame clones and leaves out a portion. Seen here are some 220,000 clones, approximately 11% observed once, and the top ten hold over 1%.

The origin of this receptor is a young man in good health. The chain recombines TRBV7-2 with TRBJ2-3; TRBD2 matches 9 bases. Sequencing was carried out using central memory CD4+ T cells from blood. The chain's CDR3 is CASSSGLATDTQYF. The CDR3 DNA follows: TGTGCCAGCAGCTCCGGACTAGCGACAGATACGCAGTATTTT.